This TCR beta chain is drawn from a study of CXCR3-negative and CXCR3-positive naive CD8 T cells. Carrying UMI labels, the TRB cDNA libraries were prepared through 5' RACE. TCRdb re-called the 5' RACE reads; one entry per CDR3 protein, DNA not given. Its listing shows around 160,000 distinct CDR3 sequences. The CDR3 is made up of 14 amino acids. Germline-derived CDR1 and CDR2 are MDHEN and SYDVKM. Concerning this clonotype: Its antigen is undetermined.

General study points: CXCR3-expressing naive cells carried TRB CDR3s more hydrophobic than those of CXCR3-negative naive cells.

Source material: naive CXCR3+ CD8+ T cells from blood. Subset denoted: CD45RO-CCR7+CD27+CD95- naive CD8+ T cells expressing CXCR3 (TNR3+). The sequence was obtained from a human donor in good health. Some clones in this sample may be carry-over from other donors' samples. The chain combines TRBV28 with TRBJ2-1; TCRdb reports TRBD1, a call that lacks DNA to check it against. The CDR3 reads CASSFPAGEHEQFF. The whole variable domain, remainder taken from reference TRBV28 and TRBJ2-1, is DVKVTQSSRYLVKRTGEKVFLECVQDMDHENMFWYRQDPGLGLRLIYFSYDVKMKEKGDIPEGYSVSREKKERFSLILESASTNQTSMYLCASSFPAGEHEQFFGPGTRLTVL.